This T cell receptor (beta chain) was identified in a study of T cell responses to AZD1222 COVID-19 vaccine. The CDR3 totals 11 residues. Germline CDR1 MNHEY, CDR2 SVGEGT. V shed 6 bases and J shed 8 bases, with 7 bases lying between them. Generated by immunoSEQ multiplex PCR, the TCRdb table keeps only in-frame clones and is missing some. The table lists 95,000 to 150,000 clones, roughly nine tenths of them singletons. The starting material was peripheral blood, obtained on day 0 of AZD1222 vaccination. The rearrangement links TRBV6-2 or TRBV6-3 to TRBJ1-4; no firm D call. This clonotype was obtained from an adult in good health. In nucleotides, the CDR3 is TGTGCCAGCAGCCCCGCAGAAAAACTGTTTTTT. Translated: CASSPAEKLFF.